This T cell receptor (beta chain) was retrieved from a study of T cell changes during pregnancy in multiple sclerosis. Libraries were prepared by immunoSEQ multiplex PCR; TCRdb keeps only in-frame clonotypes and omits some of them. The table lists under 45,000 clones, approximately 91% of them singletons, with around 4.2% in the top ten. Germline V gives CDR1 MGHDK, CDR2 SYGVNS. V was pared by 7 bases and J by 5 bases, with 7 bases of the junction left unmatched. This CDR3 has 14 residues. Sequencing used peripheral blood, obtained in the second trimester of pregnancy. This sequence originates from a female donor in good health, enrolled as a control in a pregnancy study. J is TRBJ2-7 and V is TRBV25-1; TRBD2 matches at 11 bases. CDR3 DNA: TGTGCCAGCATGCTAGCGGGAGGTGTTAACGAGCAGTACTTC. As protein: CASMLAGGVNEQYF.